This is a list of T cell receptor beta chains from one sample in a study of blood T cell repertoires in COVID-19. Data came from immunoSEQ multiplex PCR; TCRdb stores just in-frame clones and leaves some out. The sample lists around 140,000 clones; around 89% were seen once. Sequences were obtained from peripheral blood. These receptor sequences come from a man aged 55-75 years with COVID-19, enrolled during active disease. CDR3s include the opening cysteine and the closing phenylalanine or tryptophan. The D gene is left open where the match is weak. The size field is filled for only some rows; it gives once, few, many or a size class.

d_call: TRBD2
clone_size: -
j_call: TRBJ2-5
v_call: TRBV3-1/TRBV3-2
cdr3_nt: TGTGCCAGCAGCCCTGGACTAGCCTGCGAGACCCAGTACTTC
cdr3_aa: CASSPGLACETQYF

d_call: -
clone_size: -
j_call: TRBJ1-1
v_call: TRBV5-4
cdr3_nt: TGTGCCAGCAGGGAGCGGGCAGGGTTTGAAGCTTTCTTT
cdr3_aa: CASRERAGFEAFF

d_call: TRBD2
clone_size: -
j_call: TRBJ2-1
v_call: TRBV19
cdr3_nt: TGTGCCAGTAGTAGGAGCGGGGGATTGTTAAATGAGCAGTTCTTC
cdr3_aa: CASSRSGGLLNEQFF

d_call: TRBD2
clone_size: once
j_call: TRBJ2-5
v_call: TRBV7-6
cdr3_nt: TGTGCCAGCAGCCCCCGGTGGGGAGCGGGGGATCAAGAGACCCAGTACTTC
cdr3_aa: CASSPRWGAGDQETQYF

d_call: -
clone_size: -
j_call: TRBJ1-1
v_call: TRBV12-3/TRBV12-4
cdr3_nt: TGTGCCAGCAGTTTAAAGAACTCGGCTGAAGCTTTCTTT
cdr3_aa: CASSLKNSAEAFF

d_call: -
clone_size: -
j_call: TRBJ2-7
v_call: TRBV7-9
cdr3_nt: TGTGCCAGCAGCTCCGGACAGAAGCAGTACTTC
cdr3_aa: CASSSGQKQYF

d_call: TRBD1
clone_size: -
j_call: TRBJ2-1
v_call: TRBV6-2/TRBV6-3
cdr3_nt: TGTGCCAGCAGTGACAGGGGTCAATCTTACAATGAGCAGTTCTTC
cdr3_aa: CASSDRGQSYNEQFF

d_call: -
clone_size: -
j_call: TRBJ1-4
v_call: TRBV28
cdr3_nt: TGTGCCAGCAGTTTGATAACAGGGAATGAAAAACTGTTTTTT
cdr3_aa: CASSLITGNEKLFF

d_call: -
clone_size: -
j_call: TRBJ1-2
v_call: TRBV18
cdr3_nt: TGTGCCAGCTCACCCAGGGAAGGCTACACCTTC
cdr3_aa: CASSPREGYTF

d_call: -
clone_size: -
j_call: TRBJ2-7
v_call: TRBV5-1
cdr3_nt: TGCGCCAGCAGCTTGATCAGGCCGCCCTACGAGCAGTACTTC
cdr3_aa: CASSLIRPPYEQYF

d_call: -
clone_size: -
j_call: TRBJ2-1
v_call: TRBV27
cdr3_nt: TGTGCCAGCAGTAAGACAGCCTACAATGAGCAGTTCTTC
cdr3_aa: CASSKTAYNEQFF

d_call: -
clone_size: -
j_call: TRBJ1-4
v_call: TRBV7-9
cdr3_nt: TGTGCCAGCAGCTTGTTCGGCGGAGTAGGGAGGGTTAATGAAAAACTGTTTTTT
cdr3_aa: CASSLFGGVGRVNEKLFF

d_call: TRBD1
clone_size: -
j_call: TRBJ1-2
v_call: TRBV7-9
cdr3_nt: TGTGCCAGCAGCTTCGAAGGGGTAGGGGGCCTTGGCTACACCTTC
cdr3_aa: CASSFEGVGGLGYTF

d_call: TRBD2
clone_size: -
j_call: TRBJ2-2
v_call: TRBV7-9
cdr3_nt: TGTGCCAGCAGCCCACTAGCGCGAACCGGGGAGCTGTTTTTT
cdr3_aa: CASSPLARTGELFF

d_call: TRBD2
clone_size: -
j_call: TRBJ2-3
v_call: TRBV28
cdr3_nt: TGTGCCAGCAGTGTGGGAGGGACTAGCACAGATACGCAGTATTTT
cdr3_aa: CASSVGGTSTDTQYF

d_call: TRBD1
clone_size: -
j_call: TRBJ1-2
v_call: TRBV9
cdr3_nt: TGTGCCAGCAGCCCCCGACAGGGTCTCGACTATGGCTACACCTTC
cdr3_aa: CASSPRQGLDYGYTF

d_call: TRBD2
clone_size: -
j_call: TRBJ2-5
v_call: TRBV9
cdr3_nt: TGTGCCAGCAGCCCGCGACTAGCGGGAGGGGAGACCCAGTACTTC
cdr3_aa: CASSPRLAGGETQYF

d_call: -
clone_size: -
j_call: TRBJ1-1
v_call: TRBV6-1
cdr3_nt: TGTGCCAGCAGTGAACATGCGGGTCAAACTGAAGCTTTCTTT
cdr3_aa: CASSEHAGQTEAFF

d_call: -
clone_size: -
j_call: TRBJ2-7
v_call: TRBV4-1
cdr3_nt: TGCGCCAGCAGCCAAGTGATCAGCGAGCAGTACTTC
cdr3_aa: CASSQVISEQYF

d_call: TRBD1
clone_size: -
j_call: TRBJ1-1
v_call: TRBV7-3
cdr3_nt: TGTGCCAGCAGCCTTTTACCCGGGACAGGGAATACTGAAGCTTTCTTT
cdr3_aa: CASSLLPGTGNTEAFF

d_call: -
clone_size: -
j_call: TRBJ1-1
v_call: TRBV4-3
cdr3_nt: TGCGCCAGCAGCCAATTAGGCAGGGTGAACACTGAAGCTTTCTTT
cdr3_aa: CASSQLGRVNTEAFF

d_call: TRBD1
clone_size: -
j_call: TRBJ2-7
v_call: TRBV5-6
cdr3_nt: TGTGCCAGCAGCCAACCGGGACAGGTTTACGAGCAGTACTTC
cdr3_aa: CASSQPGQVYEQYF

d_call: TRBD1
clone_size: -
j_call: TRBJ1-5
v_call: TRBV10-3
cdr3_nt: TGTGCCTCCTCCCCAGGGACAGGGGGAAGCAATCAGCCCCAGCATTTT
cdr3_aa: CASSPGTGGSNQPQHF

d_call: -
clone_size: -
j_call: TRBJ1-1
v_call: TRBV5-1
cdr3_nt: TGCGCCAGCAGCTTGGCAAGCTTTAAAACCGACAGGATGAACACTGAAGCTTTCTTT
cdr3_aa: CASSLASFKTDRMNTEAFF

d_call: -
clone_size: -
j_call: TRBJ2-5
v_call: TRBV7-2
cdr3_nt: TGTGCCAGCAGCCACTATACTAGACGAGAGACCCAGTACTTC
cdr3_aa: CASSHYTRRETQYF

d_call: -
clone_size: -
j_call: TRBJ2-7
v_call: TRBV7-8
cdr3_nt: TGTGCCAGCAGCTGGCCTGGGCGCCACGAGCAGTACTTC
cdr3_aa: CASSWPGRHEQYF